This is a list of T cell receptor beta chains from one sample in a study of blood T cell repertoires in COVID-19. Libraries were prepared by immunoSEQ multiplex PCR; TCRdb keeps only in-frame clonotypes and omits some of them. The sample lists some 65,000 clones; around nine tenths were seen once. Material for sequencing was peripheral blood. The receptors here all came from an elderly woman with active COVID-19. The CDR3 runs from the conserved cysteine through the conserved F or W. A D gene is named only where the DNA matches it firmly. Expanded clones get a size class; other rows say once, few or many, or leave the size out.

TRBD2,TRBJ2-7,TRBV7-2,.,TGTGCCAGCAGCTTAGCAGCGGGGGGAAATTCCTACGAGCAGTACTTC,CASSLAAGGNSYEQYF
.,TRBJ2-6,TRBV4-2,.,TGTGCCAGCAGCCAAGATCGAGGGTCTGGGGCCAACGTCCTGACTTTC,CASSQDRGSGANVLTF
TRBD1,TRBJ1-1,TRBV6-2/TRBV6-3,.,TGTGCCAGCAGCCTTCGGACAGGCGCCCTTGAAGCTTTCTTT,CASSLRTGALEAFF
.,TRBJ2-3,TRBV7-3,.,TGTGCCAGCAGCTTATCCAGCGCCTTATCAGATACGCAGTATTTT,CASSLSSALSDTQYF
TRBD1,TRBJ2-7,TRBV28,.,TGTGCCAGCAGTTGGGACAGGGAGCAGTACTTC,CASSWDREQYF
TRBD1,TRBJ1-6,TRBV30,few,TGTGCCTGGGGACAGACAGGGGGCCTTTCACCCCTCCACTTT,CAWGQTGGLSPLHF
TRBD1,TRBJ1-5,TRBV15,once,TGTGCCACCAGCTTACAGGGGGCTTCAAGCCAGCCCCAGCATTTT,CATSLQGASSQPQHF
TRBD1,TRBJ2-7,TRBV6-6,.,TGTGCCAGCCAAAGGACAGGGCCCTACGAGCAGTACTTC,CASQRTGPYEQYF
.,TRBJ1-5,TRBV7-9,.,TGTGCCAGCAGCTTGCGTACCCACGGGCCCCAGCATTTT,CASSLRTHGPQHF
TRBD1,TRBJ2-7,TRBV9,.,TGTGCCAGCAGCCCCGACAGGGGGCCTTCCTACGAGCAGTACTTC,CASSPDRGPSYEQYF
.,TRBJ2-7,TRBV13,.,TGTGCCAGCAGCCTCCGAGGCGGGACGTCAACCTACCACGAGCAGTACTTC,CASSLRGGTSTYHEQYF
.,TRBJ2-7,TRBV6-5,.,TGTGCCAGCGGGTTGGGGTTAGTCGGAGGCGAGCAGTACTTC,CASGLGLVGGEQYF
.,TRBJ1-1,TRBV7-2,once,TGTGCCAGCAGCAAAGACAGGTACACTGAAGCTTTCTTT,CASSKDRYTEAFF
.,TRBJ2-2,TRBV5-6,.,TGTGCCAGCAGCTTGGTCTGGAGGACCGGGGAGCTGTTTTTT,CASSLVWRTGELFF
TRBD2,TRBJ2-1,TRBV5-1,.,TGCGCCAGCAGCTTGGGGCTAGCGGGGGGGTTCGCCTACAATGAGCAGTTCTTC,CASSLGLAGGFAYNEQFF
.,TRBJ2-5,TRBV28,.,TGTGCCAGCAGTTCCCGGTTGTACCAAGAGACCCAGTACTTC,CASSSRLYQETQYF
.,TRBJ2-1,TRBV15,once,TGTGCCACCAGCAGCATCGGGGAATCCTACAATGAGCAGTTCTTC,CATSSIGESYNEQFF
.,TRBJ1-2,TRBV27,.,TGTGCCAGCAGTTTAAAAGGCGGCAACTATGGCTACACCTTC,CASSLKGGNYGYTF